These 10 T cell receptor beta chains were all obtained from the same sample, sequenced in a study of T cells in Graves' hyperthyroidism and ophthalmopathy. Template material for amplifying TCR beta CDR3 regions consisted of RNA transcripts. With the HTBI primer set, the TCR CDR3 went through a first round of RT-PCR. TCRdb reprocessed the multiplex PCR reads with MiXCR, giving one entry per CDR3 protein. This table has 500,000 to 650,000 distinct CDR3 sequences, 15% to 20% appearing once. The sample consisted of blood. The receptors shown here come from a man between 35 and 55 years old with Graves' ophthalmopathy.

The rearrangement joins TRBV30 to TRBJ2-1; unclear D gene. Germline CDR1 and CDR2: GTSNPN and SVGIG (reference sequence). The CDR3 spans 12 residues. The V end lost 2 bases, the J end lost 4 bases, and 6 bases lay between the germline ends. The CDR3 sequence: CAWSIEYNEQFF. The CDR3 bases are TGTGCCTGGAGTATTGAATACAATGAGCAGTTCTTC.

The table lists this clonotype with a few counts. V usage is TRBV4-3 and J usage is TRBJ1-5, with D uncertain. V shed 4 bases and J shed 3 bases, with 13 bases lying between them. The CDR3 is 15 amino acids. Germline loops: CDR1 LGHNA, CDR2 YSLEER. The CDR3 DNA sequence: TGCGCCAGCAGCCTTGGATGGCAGAACAATCAGCCCCAGCATTTT. Its protein product is CASSLGWQNNQPQHF.

This clonotype was detected ten times or more. The chain has TRBV28 and TRBJ1-2; tentatively, D is TRBD1 (6 bases). Trimming left V 6 bases short and J 3 bases short, with 14 bases between. The CDR3 has 14 amino acids. The germline CDR1 and CDR2 sequences are MDHEN and SYDVKM. The CDR3 loop is CASSTGRLDYGYTF. For the CDR3, the DNA is TGTGCCAGCAGCACAGGGAGGTTGGACTATGGCTACACCTTC.

This clonotype has a count of ten or more. V is TRBV5-1 and J is TRBJ2-2; D gene unclear. The CDR3 totals 13 residues. Trimming took 1 base from V and 6 from J, leaving 7 bases between them. Germline V CDR1 and CDR2: SGHRS, YFSETQ. CDR3 residues: CASSLSAAGELFF. The CDR3 bases are TGCGCCAGCAGCTTGAGTGCGGCCGGGGAGCTGTTTTTT.

This clonotype was counted ten times or more. V and J are TRBV30 and TRBJ1-1; D unclear. This CDR3 has 14 residues. Germline loops: CDR1 GTSNPN, CDR2 SVGIG (reference sequence). Between the trimmed V and J ends, which lost 3 bases and 0 bases, there was a span of 11 bases. The CDR3 nucleotides are TGTGCCTGGAGCCGGTGGGAGCTGAACACTGAAGCTTTCTTT. Translating gives CAWSRWELNTEAFF.

J is TRBJ1-6 and V is TRBV20-1; 7 bases are shared with TRBD1. The germline V gene has CDR1 DFQATT and CDR2 SNEGSKA (reference sequence). Trimming cost V 6 bases and J 7 bases; bases outside gene matches: 12. The CDR3 spans 15 residues. The CDR3 region has the DNA TGCAGTGCAACTGACAGGGAGAAGGGCAATTCACCCCTCCACTTT. Translated, it gives CSATDREKGNSPLHF.

The CDR3 region is CAWLGQGMAAEKLFF. DNA for the CDR3: TGTGCCTGGCTAGGACAGGGCATGGCAGCGGAAAAACTGTTTTTT. The chain combines TRBV30 with TRBJ1-4, with TRBD1 identical over 8 bases. J lost 8 bases, V lost 5 bases, and 13 bases had no gene match. Germline CDR1 and CDR2: GTSNPN and SVGIG (reference sequence). The CDR3 has 15 residues. Supplemented by reference TRBV30 and TRBJ1-4, the full variable domain reads SQTIHQWPATLVQPVGSPLSLECTVEGTSNPNLYWYRQAAGRGLQLLFYSVGIGQISSEVPQNLSASRPQDRQFILSSKKLLLSDSGFYLCAWLGQGMAAEKLFFGSGTQLSVL.

This clonotype has a handful of counts. The chain is built from TRBV7-9 and TRBJ1-2; D remains ambiguous. CDR3 length: 14 residues. Germline assignment: CDR1 SEHNR and CDR2 FQNEAQ (reference sequence). The germline V and J ends were trimmed by 1 base and 2 bases, with 8 bases remaining between them. The CDR3 sequence: CASSLVAGNYGYTF. The CDR3 region has the DNA TGTGCCAGCAGCTTAGTTGCAGGAAACTATGGCTACACCTTC. The whole variable domain, filled in from reference TRBV7-9 and TRBJ1-2, reads DTGVSQNPRHKITKRGQNVTFRCDPISEHNRLYWYRQTLGQGPEFLTYFQNEAQLEKSRLLSDRFSAERPKGSFSTLEIQRTEQGDSAMYLCASSLVAGNYGYTFGSGTRLTVV.

The sample holds many counts of this clonotype. The rearrangement links TRBV2 to TRBJ2-2; D remains unclear. The CDR3 extends over 15 amino acids. Trimming removed 7 bases from V and 0 bases from J, with 12 bases in between. CDR1 is SNHLY and CDR2 is FYNNEI in the germline V gene. CDR3 residues: CASKVGTANTGELFF. The CDR3 DNA reads as TGTGCCAGCAAGGTCGGCACCGCGAACACCGGGGAGCTGTTTTTT. The full variable domain, completed using reference TRBV2 and TRBJ2-2, is EPEVTQTPSHQVTQMGQEVILRCVPISNHLYFYWYRQILGQKVEFLVSFYNNEISEKSEIFDDQFSVERPDGSNFTLKIRSTKLEDSAMYFCASKVGTANTGELFFGEGSRLTVL.

This clonotype came up once. The chain links TRBV12-3 or TRBV12-4 to TRBJ1-2; D is unresolved. This CDR3 has 14 amino acids. Trimming removed 7 bases at V and 1 base at J, with 13 bases between. The DNA for the CDR3 is TGTGCCAGCACCTCTAGCCGAGGTAACTATGGCTACACCTTC. Protein sequence: CASTSSRGNYGYTF.